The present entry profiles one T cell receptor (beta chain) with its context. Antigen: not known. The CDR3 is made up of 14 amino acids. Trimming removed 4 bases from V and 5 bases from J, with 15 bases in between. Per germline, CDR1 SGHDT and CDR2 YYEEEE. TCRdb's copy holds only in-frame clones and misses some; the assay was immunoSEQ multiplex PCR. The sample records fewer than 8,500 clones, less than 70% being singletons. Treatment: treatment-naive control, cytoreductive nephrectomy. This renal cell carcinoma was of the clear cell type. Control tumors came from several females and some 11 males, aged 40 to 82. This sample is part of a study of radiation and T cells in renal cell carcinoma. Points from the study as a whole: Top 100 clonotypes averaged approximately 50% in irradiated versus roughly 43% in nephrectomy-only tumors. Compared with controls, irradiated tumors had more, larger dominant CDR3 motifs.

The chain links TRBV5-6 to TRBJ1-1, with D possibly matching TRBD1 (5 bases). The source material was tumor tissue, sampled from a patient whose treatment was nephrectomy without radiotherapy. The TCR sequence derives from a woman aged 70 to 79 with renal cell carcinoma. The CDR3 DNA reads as TGTGCCAGCAGCCCCGGGGGACTCCAGACTGAAGCTTTCTTT. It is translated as CASSPGGLQTEAFF.